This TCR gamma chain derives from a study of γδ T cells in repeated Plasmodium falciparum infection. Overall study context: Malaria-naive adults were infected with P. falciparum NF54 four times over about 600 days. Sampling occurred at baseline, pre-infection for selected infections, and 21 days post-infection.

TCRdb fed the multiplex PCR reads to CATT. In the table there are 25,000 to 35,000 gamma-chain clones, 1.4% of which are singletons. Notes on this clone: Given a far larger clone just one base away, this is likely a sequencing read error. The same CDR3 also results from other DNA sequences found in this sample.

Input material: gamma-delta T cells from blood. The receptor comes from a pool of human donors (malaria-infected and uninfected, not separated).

The CDR3 loop reads CATWDDRIYYKKLF. CDR3 bases: TGCGCCACCTGGGATGATAGAATTTATTATAAGAAACTCTTT. V is TRGV4 and J is TRGJ1 or TRGJ2. The J gene was missing in TCRdb and was found by matching the end of the DNA to germline. The CDR3 covers 14 residues. Germline V gene lookup returns CDR1 EGSTGY and CDR2 YDSYTSSV.